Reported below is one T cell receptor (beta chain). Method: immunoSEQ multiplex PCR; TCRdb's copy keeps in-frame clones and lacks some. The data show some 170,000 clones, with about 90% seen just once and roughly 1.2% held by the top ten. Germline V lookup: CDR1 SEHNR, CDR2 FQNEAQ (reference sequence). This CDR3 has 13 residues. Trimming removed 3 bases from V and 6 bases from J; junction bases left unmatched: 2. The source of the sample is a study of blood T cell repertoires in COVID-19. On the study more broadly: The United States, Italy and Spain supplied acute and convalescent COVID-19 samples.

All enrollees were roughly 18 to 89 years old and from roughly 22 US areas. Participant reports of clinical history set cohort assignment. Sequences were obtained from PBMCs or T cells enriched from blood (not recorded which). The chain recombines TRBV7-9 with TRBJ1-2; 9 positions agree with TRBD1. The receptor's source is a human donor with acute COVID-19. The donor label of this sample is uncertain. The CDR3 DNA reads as TGTGCCAGCAGCTTGTGGACAGGGGATGGCTACACCTTC. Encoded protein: CASSLWTGDGYTF.